The T cell receptor beta chain described here comes from a study of neurological immune-mediated disorders. This CDR3 spans 14 amino acids. Germline lookup yields CDR1 DFQATT and CDR2 SNEGSKA (reference sequence). Trimming took 4 bases from V and 4 from J; bases not matched to a gene: 8. TCRdb ran MiXCR on the 5' RACE reads and lists one entry per CDR3 protein. The sample shows approximately 30,000 distinct CDR3 sequences, approximately 6.6% of them seen only once. This clonotype was seen at least ten times. The origin of this receptor is a woman aged 45-59 years in good health. The chain carries TRBV20-1 and TRBJ2-7; 9 bases match TRBD1. The material sequenced was PBMCs. CDR3 coding DNA: TGCAGTGCTACGGACAGGGGCGGAAGATACGAGCAGTACTTC. Translated, it gives CSATDRGGRYEQYF.